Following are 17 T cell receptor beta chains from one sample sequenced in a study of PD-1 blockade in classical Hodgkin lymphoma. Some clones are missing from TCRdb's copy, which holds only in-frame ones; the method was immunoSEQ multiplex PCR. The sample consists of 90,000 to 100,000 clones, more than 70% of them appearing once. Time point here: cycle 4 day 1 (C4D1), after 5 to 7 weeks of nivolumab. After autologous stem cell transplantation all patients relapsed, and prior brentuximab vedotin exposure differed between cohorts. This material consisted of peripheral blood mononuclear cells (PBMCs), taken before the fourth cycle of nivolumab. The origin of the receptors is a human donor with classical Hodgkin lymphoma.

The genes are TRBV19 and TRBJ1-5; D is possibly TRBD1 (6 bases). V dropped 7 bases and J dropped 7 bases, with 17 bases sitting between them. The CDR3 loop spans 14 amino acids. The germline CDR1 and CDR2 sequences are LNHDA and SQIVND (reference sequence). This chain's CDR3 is CASTPGSGDQPQHF. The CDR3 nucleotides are TGTGCCAGTACTCCAGGGTCAGGGGACCAGCCCCAGCATTTT.

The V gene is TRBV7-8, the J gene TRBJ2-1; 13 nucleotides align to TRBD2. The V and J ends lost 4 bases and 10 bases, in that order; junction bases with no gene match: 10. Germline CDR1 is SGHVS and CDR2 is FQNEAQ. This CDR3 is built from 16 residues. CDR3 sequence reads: CASSSSTSGRLREQFF. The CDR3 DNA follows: TGTGCCAGCAGCTCCTCGACTAGCGGGAGGCTTCGGGAGCAGTTCTTC.

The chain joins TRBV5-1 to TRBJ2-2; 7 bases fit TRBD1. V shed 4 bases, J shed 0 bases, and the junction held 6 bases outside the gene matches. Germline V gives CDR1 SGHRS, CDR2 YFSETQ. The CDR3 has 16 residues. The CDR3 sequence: CASSPRTGSNTGELFF. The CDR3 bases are TGCGCCAGCAGCCCCCGGACAGGATCGAACACCGGGGAGCTGTTTTTT.

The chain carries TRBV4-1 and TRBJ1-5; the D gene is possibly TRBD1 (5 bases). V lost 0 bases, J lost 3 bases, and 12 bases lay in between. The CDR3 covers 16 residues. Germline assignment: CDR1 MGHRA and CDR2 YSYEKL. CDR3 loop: CASSQDIWTNNQPQHF. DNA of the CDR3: TGCGCCAGCAGCCAAGATATATGGACAAACAATCAGCCCCAGCATTTT.

The CDR3 sequence: CASSFRDRGTDTQYF. CDR3 DNA: TGTGCCAGCAGTTTCCGGGACAGGGGCACAGATACGCAGTATTTT. The V call is TRBV7-2, the J call TRBJ2-3, with 9 bases matching TRBD1. This CDR3 has 15 amino acids. The germline CDR1 and CDR2 sequences are SGHTA and FQGNSA. J lost 1 base, V lost 6 bases, and 5 bases had no gene match.

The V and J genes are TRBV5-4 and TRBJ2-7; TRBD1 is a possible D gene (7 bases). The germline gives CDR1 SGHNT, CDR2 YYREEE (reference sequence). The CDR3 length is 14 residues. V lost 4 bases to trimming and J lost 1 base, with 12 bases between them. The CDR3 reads CASSLQGTSYEQYF. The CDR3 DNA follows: TGTGCCAGCAGCCTACAGGGGACTTCCTACGAGCAGTACTTC.

This chain's CDR3 is CASSLSGSYNEQFF. The CDR3 bases are TGTGCCAGCAGCTTATCAGGGTCCTACAATGAGCAGTTCTTC. This chain links TRBV11-3 with TRBJ2-1; D may be TRBD1 (5 bases). Germline-derived CDR1 and CDR2 are SGHNT and YENEEA. The CDR3 is 14 residues long. V dropped 2 bases and J dropped 1 base, with 6 bases sitting between them.

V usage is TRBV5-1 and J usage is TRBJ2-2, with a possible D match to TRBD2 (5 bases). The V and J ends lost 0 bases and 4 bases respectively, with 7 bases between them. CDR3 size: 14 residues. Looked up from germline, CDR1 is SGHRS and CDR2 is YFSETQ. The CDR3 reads CASSLGAATGELFF. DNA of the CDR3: TGCGCCAGCAGCTTGGGAGCGGCCACCGGGGAGCTGTTTTTT.

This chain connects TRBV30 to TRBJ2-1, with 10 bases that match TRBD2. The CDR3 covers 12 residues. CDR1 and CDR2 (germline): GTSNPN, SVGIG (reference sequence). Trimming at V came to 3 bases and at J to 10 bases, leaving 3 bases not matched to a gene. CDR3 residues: CAWSAGLAEQFF. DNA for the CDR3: TGTGCCTGGAGCGCGGGACTAGCGGAGCAGTTCTTC.

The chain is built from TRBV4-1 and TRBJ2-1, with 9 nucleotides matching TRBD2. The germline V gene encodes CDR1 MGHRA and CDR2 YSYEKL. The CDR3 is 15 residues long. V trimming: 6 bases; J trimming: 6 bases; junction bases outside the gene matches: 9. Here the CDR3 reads CASRLSGSQFNEQFF. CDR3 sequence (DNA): TGCGCCAGCAGACTTAGCGGGAGCCAGTTCAATGAGCAGTTCTTC.

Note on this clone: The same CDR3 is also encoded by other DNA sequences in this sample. CDR3 bases: TGTGCCAGCAGTTATCGACCCGCAACTAATGAAAAACTGTTTTTT. This codes for CASSYRPATNEKLFF. The chain joins TRBV6-5 to TRBJ1-4; D is undetermined. Germline assignment: CDR1 MNHEY and CDR2 SVGAGI. V lost 3 bases, J lost 0 bases, and 8 bases lay in between. The CDR3 has 15 residues.

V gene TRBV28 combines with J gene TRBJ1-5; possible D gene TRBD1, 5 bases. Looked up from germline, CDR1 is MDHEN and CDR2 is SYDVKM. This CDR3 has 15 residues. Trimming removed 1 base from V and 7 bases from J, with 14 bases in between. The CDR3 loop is CASSLLAGKGQPQHF. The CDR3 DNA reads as TGTGCCAGCAGTTTATTGGCAGGGAAGGGCCAGCCCCAGCATTTT.

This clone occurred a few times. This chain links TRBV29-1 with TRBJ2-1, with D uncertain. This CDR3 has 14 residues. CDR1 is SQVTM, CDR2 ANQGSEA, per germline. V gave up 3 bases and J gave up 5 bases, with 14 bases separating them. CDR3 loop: CSVDSRLSDNEQFF. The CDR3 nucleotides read TGCAGCGTTGATTCTCGCCTGAGCGACAATGAGCAGTTCTTC.

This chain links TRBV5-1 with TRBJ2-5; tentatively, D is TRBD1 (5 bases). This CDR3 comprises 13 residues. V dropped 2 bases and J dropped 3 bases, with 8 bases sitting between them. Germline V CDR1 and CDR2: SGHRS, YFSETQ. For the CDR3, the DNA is TGCGCCAGCAGCTTTAGGGGCGAAGAGACCCAGTACTTC. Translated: CASSFRGEETQYF.

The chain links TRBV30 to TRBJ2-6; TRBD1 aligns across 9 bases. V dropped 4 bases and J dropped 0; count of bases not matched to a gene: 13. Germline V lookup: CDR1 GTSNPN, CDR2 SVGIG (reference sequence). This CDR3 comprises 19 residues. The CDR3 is CAWTTRTGDGVSGANVLTF. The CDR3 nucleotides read TGTGCCTGGACCACCCGGACAGGGGACGGGGTCTCTGGGGCCAACGTCCTGACTTTC.

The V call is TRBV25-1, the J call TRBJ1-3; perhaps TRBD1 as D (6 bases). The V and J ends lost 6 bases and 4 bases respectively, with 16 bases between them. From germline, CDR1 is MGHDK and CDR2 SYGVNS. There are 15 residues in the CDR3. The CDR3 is CASRREGGRGNTIYF. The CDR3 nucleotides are TGTGCCAGCAGGAGGGAAGGGGGTCGCGGAAACACCATATATTTT.

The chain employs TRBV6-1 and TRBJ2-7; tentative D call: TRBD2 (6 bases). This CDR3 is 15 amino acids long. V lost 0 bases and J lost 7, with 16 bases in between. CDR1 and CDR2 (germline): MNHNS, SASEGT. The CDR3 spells CASSEAAGTAREQYF. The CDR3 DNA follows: TGTGCCAGCAGTGAAGCGGCGGGGACTGCTAGGGAGCAGTACTTC.